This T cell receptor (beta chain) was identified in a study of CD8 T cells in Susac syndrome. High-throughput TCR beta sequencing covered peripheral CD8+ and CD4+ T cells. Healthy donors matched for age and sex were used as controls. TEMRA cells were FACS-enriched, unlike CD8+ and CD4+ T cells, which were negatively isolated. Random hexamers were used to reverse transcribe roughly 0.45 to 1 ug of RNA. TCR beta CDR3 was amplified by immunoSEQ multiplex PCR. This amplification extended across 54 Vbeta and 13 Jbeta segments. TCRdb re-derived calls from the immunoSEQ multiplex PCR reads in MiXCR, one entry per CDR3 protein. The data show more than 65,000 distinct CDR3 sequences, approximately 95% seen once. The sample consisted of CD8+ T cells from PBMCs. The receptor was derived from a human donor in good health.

The CDR3 reads CASSVGARGYEQYF. As DNA, the CDR3 is TGCGCCAGCAGTGTGGGGGCTCGAGGCTACGAGCAGTACTTC. This chain uses TRBV10-2 with TRBJ2-7; a possible D gene is TRBD1 (6 bases). From germline, CDR1 is WSHSY and CDR2 SAAADI. V shed 4 bases and J shed 3 bases, with 13 bases lying between them. The CDR3 is 14 amino acids.